The clone carrying this T cell receptor (beta chain) was counted ten times or more. Its antigen is unidentified. The CDR3 sequence is 13 residues long. V was pared by 2 bases and J by 7 bases, with 12 bases between. In TCRdb, the 5' RACE reads were re-called with MiXCR into one record per CDR3 protein. The table lists some 630,000 distinct CDR3 sequences, under 8.5% of them singletons. This specimen comes from a study of identical twins. The study's findings and limits: Part of the zero-insertion signal could reflect confounding by invariant MAIT and iNKT cells.

This sample also appeared in a second study, on yellow fever vaccine responses in identical twins. That paper notes: Reportedly, twins' vaccine T cell responses looked partly convergent and partly personalized.

Input material: PBMCs. V and J are TRBV12-3 or TRBV12-4 and TRBJ2-7; the D gene is possibly TRBD2 (5 bases). This TCR was sampled from a woman younger than 35 in good health. The CDR3 DNA sequence: TGTGCCAGCAGTTTACACGGGATGGGTGAGCAGTACTTC. Amino acids: CASSLHGMGEQYF.